Listed below are T cell receptor beta chains from one sample, sequenced in a study of T cells in Graves' hyperthyroidism and ophthalmopathy. TCRdb reanalysed the multiplex PCR reads using MiXCR and keeps one entry per CDR3 protein. The table includes about 210,000 distinct CDR3 sequences, about 15% detected once. What was sequenced was blood. The receptors were gathered from a man in his fifties or sixties with Graves' hyperthyroidism. Both conserved end residues are part of each CDR3. A D gene is named only where the DNA matches it firmly. Only part of the rows carry a size: once, few, many, or a class if the clone is expanded.

d_gene: -; j_gene: TRBJ2-7; v_gene: TRBV11-2; abundance: -; CDR3aa: CASSNGVDYEQYF; CDR3nt: TGTGCCAGCAGCAACGGGGTCGACTACGAGCAGTACTTC
d_gene: -; j_gene: TRBJ2-5; v_gene: TRBV9; abundance: few; CDR3aa: CASSVDRDQETQYF; CDR3nt: TGTGCCAGCAGCGTAGACCGGGACCAAGAGACCCAGTACTTC
d_gene: -; j_gene: TRBJ1-1; v_gene: TRBV10-3; abundance: -; CDR3aa: CAISDESSEAFF; CDR3nt: TGTGCCATCAGTGATGAGTCGAGTGAAGCTTTCTTT
d_gene: TRBD2; j_gene: TRBJ2-1; v_gene: TRBV7-2; abundance: -; CDR3aa: CASSTRGGRGEQFF; CDR3nt: TGTGCCAGCAGCACCCGGGGGGGTAGGGGCGAGCAGTTCTTC
d_gene: TRBD1; j_gene: TRBJ2-1; v_gene: TRBV20-1; abundance: many; CDR3aa: CSAIFRQGPGYPPEQFF; CDR3nt: TGCAGTGCAATCTTCAGACAGGGACCGGGATACCCGCCTGAGCAGTTCTTC
d_gene: TRBD2; j_gene: TRBJ2-4; v_gene: TRBV20-1; abundance: many; CDR3aa: CSARSSSGINIQYF; CDR3nt: TGCAGTGCTAGATCCTCTAGCGGTATAAACATTCAGTACTTC
d_gene: -; j_gene: TRBJ2-1; v_gene: TRBV28; abundance: many; CDR3aa: CASSLLVAGSTYNEQFF; CDR3nt: TGTGCCAGCAGTCTTCTCGTTGCCGGCTCGACCTACAATGAGCAGTTCTTC
d_gene: TRBD1; j_gene: TRBJ2-5; v_gene: TRBV5-1; abundance: few; CDR3aa: CASSGTGRSQETQYF; CDR3nt: TGCGCCAGCAGCGGGACAGGGAGATCACAAGAGACCCAGTACTTC
d_gene: TRBD2; j_gene: TRBJ2-7; v_gene: TRBV5-1; abundance: many; CDR3aa: CASSWASGRSYEQYF; CDR3nt: TGCGCCAGCAGCTGGGCTAGCGGGAGATCCTACGAGCAGTACTTC
d_gene: TRBD2; j_gene: TRBJ2-2; v_gene: TRBV29-1; abundance: many; CDR3aa: CSVKTSNTGELFF; CDR3nt: TGCAGCGTCAAGACTAGCAACACCGGGGAGCTGTTTTTT
d_gene: TRBD1; j_gene: TRBJ1-3; v_gene: TRBV12-3/TRBV12-4; abundance: many; CDR3aa: CASSYYPGQGFSGNTIYF; CDR3nt: TGTGCCAGCAGTTACTATCCGGGACAGGGCTTCTCTGGAAACACCATATATTTT
d_gene: -; j_gene: TRBJ2-7; v_gene: TRBV11-3; abundance: many; CDR3aa: CASSTGRLSYEQYF; CDR3nt: TGTGCCAGCAGCACGGGACGCCTCTCCTACGAGCAGTACTTC
d_gene: -; j_gene: TRBJ2-3; v_gene: TRBV2; abundance: many; CDR3aa: CASSSDWTSTDTQYF; CDR3nt: TGTGCCAGCAGTTCCGACTGGACTAGCACAGATACGCAGTATTTT
d_gene: -; j_gene: TRBJ2-2; v_gene: TRBV6-1; abundance: many; CDR3aa: CASSEAYRGLGNTGELFF; CDR3nt: TGTGCCAGCAGTGAAGCGTATCGGGGGCTGGGGAACACCGGGGAGCTGTTTTTT
d_gene: -; j_gene: TRBJ2-1; v_gene: TRBV11-2; abundance: many; CDR3aa: CASSSYTYNEQFF; CDR3nt: TGTGCCAGCAGCTCTTATACGTACAATGAGCAGTTCTTC
d_gene: -; j_gene: TRBJ2-5; v_gene: TRBV20-1; abundance: few; CDR3aa: CSARDTVAGPETQYF; CDR3nt: TGCAGTGCTAGAGATACGGTGGCGGGACCGGAGACCCAGTACTTC
d_gene: -; j_gene: TRBJ1-4; v_gene: TRBV4-1; abundance: -; CDR3aa: CASSPIPSGTNEKLFF; CDR3nt: TGCGCCAGCAGCCCGATACCTTCGGGGACTAATGAAAAACTGTTTTTT
d_gene: TRBD2; j_gene: TRBJ2-5; v_gene: TRBV7-9; abundance: few; CDR3aa: CASSLGTSGRARETQYF; CDR3nt: TGTGCCAGCAGCTTAGGGACTAGCGGGAGGGCCAGGGAGACCCAGTACTTC
d_gene: -; j_gene: TRBJ2-7; v_gene: TRBV9; abundance: -; CDR3aa: CASSVGDSGSYEQYF; CDR3nt: TGTGCCAGCAGCGTAGGTGATAGCGGTTCCTACGAGCAGTACTTC
d_gene: -; j_gene: TRBJ1-2; v_gene: TRBV3-1; abundance: many; CDR3aa: CASSLWSRGHGYGYTF; CDR3nt: TGTGCCAGCAGCCTCTGGAGCAGGGGTCATGGCTATGGCTACACCTTC
d_gene: -; j_gene: TRBJ2-5; v_gene: TRBV4-3; abundance: few; CDR3aa: CASSQDPRDGETQYF; CDR3nt: TGCGCCAGCAGCCAAGACCCGCGGGACGGAGAGACCCAGTACTTC
d_gene: -; j_gene: TRBJ1-2; v_gene: TRBV5-5; abundance: many; CDR3aa: CASSLGNPRTNYGYTF; CDR3nt: TGTGCCAGCAGCTTGGGGAACCCACGTACCAACTATGGCTACACCTTC
d_gene: TRBD1; j_gene: TRBJ2-7; v_gene: TRBV6-1; abundance: many; CDR3aa: CASSELVGTGSYEQYF; CDR3nt: TGTGCCAGCAGTGAATTGGTCGGGACAGGGTCCTACGAGCAGTACTTC
d_gene: -; j_gene: TRBJ1-2; v_gene: TRBV2; abundance: -; CDR3aa: CASSEGIRGGGYTF; CDR3nt: TGTGCCAGCAGTGAGGGCATCCGGGGCGGCGGCTACACCTTC
d_gene: -; j_gene: TRBJ1-3; v_gene: TRBV4-3; abundance: few; CDR3aa: CASSQGPSGNTIYF; CDR3nt: TGCGCCAGCAGCCAAGGGCCCTCTGGAAACACCATATATTTT
d_gene: -; j_gene: TRBJ2-1; v_gene: TRBV7-2; abundance: -; CDR3aa: CASSPGPASSYNEQFF; CDR3nt: TGTGCCAGCAGCCCCGGACCCGCCAGCTCCTACAATGAGCAGTTCTTC
d_gene: -; j_gene: TRBJ1-4; v_gene: TRBV6-9; abundance: few; CDR3aa: CASSYDEPGLNEKLFF; CDR3nt: TGTGCCAGCAGTTACGACGAGCCAGGGCTGAATGAAAAACTGTTTTTT
d_gene: -; j_gene: TRBJ2-5; v_gene: TRBV7-8; abundance: few; CDR3aa: CASSFDLGGFGETQYF; CDR3nt: TGTGCCAGCAGCTTTGACCTAGGAGGGTTTGGAGAGACCCAGTACTTC
d_gene: TRBD1; j_gene: TRBJ2-4; v_gene: TRBV2; abundance: few; CDR3aa: CASSEAKDPGQGGKNIQYF; CDR3nt: TGTGCCAGCAGTGAAGCCAAAGACCCGGGACAGGGGGGTAAAAACATTCAGTACTTC
d_gene: TRBD2; j_gene: TRBJ2-2; v_gene: TRBV7-9; abundance: -; CDR3aa: CASSSLAGVGGELFF; CDR3nt: TGTGCCAGCAGCTCGCTAGCGGGAGTAGGCGGGGAGCTGTTTTTT
d_gene: TRBD2; j_gene: TRBJ2-1; v_gene: TRBV20-1; abundance: many; CDR3aa: CSASLVGGSFYEQFF; CDR3nt: TGCAGTGCTAGTCTAGTTGGCGGGAGTTTTTATGAGCAGTTCTTC
d_gene: -; j_gene: TRBJ2-3; v_gene: TRBV24-1; abundance: many; CDR3aa: CATSSFGSTDTQYF; CDR3nt: TGTGCCACCAGTAGTTTCGGATCGACAGATACGCAGTATTTT
d_gene: -; j_gene: TRBJ2-1; v_gene: TRBV28; abundance: many; CDR3aa: CASSPDIEYNEQFF; CDR3nt: TGTGCCAGCAGTCCGGACATCGAGTACAATGAGCAGTTCTTC
d_gene: -; j_gene: TRBJ1-4; v_gene: TRBV12-3/TRBV12-4; abundance: -; CDR3aa: CASSLVGPGEKLFF; CDR3nt: TGTGCCAGCAGTTTAGTTGGGCCGGGTGAAAAACTGTTTTTT
d_gene: -; j_gene: TRBJ2-2; v_gene: TRBV4-1; abundance: few; CDR3aa: CASSPDTAGELFF; CDR3nt: TGCGCCAGCAGCCCGGATACAGCCGGGGAGCTGTTTTTT
d_gene: TRBD2; j_gene: TRBJ2-7; v_gene: TRBV11-3; abundance: many; CDR3aa: CASSSRTRSYEQYF; CDR3nt: TGTGCCAGCAGCTCCCGGACTAGGAGCTACGAGCAGTACTTC
d_gene: -; j_gene: TRBJ2-7; v_gene: TRBV18; abundance: many; CDR3aa: CASSPLPAGPYEQYF; CDR3nt: TGTGCCAGCTCACCACTCCCGGCAGGGCCCTACGAGCAGTACTTC
d_gene: -; j_gene: TRBJ2-3; v_gene: TRBV2; abundance: few; CDR3aa: CASGSSWRPDTQYF; CDR3nt: TGTGCCAGTGGTTCTAGCTGGAGGCCAGATACGCAGTATTTT
d_gene: -; j_gene: TRBJ2-1; v_gene: TRBV19; abundance: few; CDR3aa: CASSIGEPGEQFF; CDR3nt: TGTGCCAGTAGTATAGGCGAACCGGGTGAGCAGTTCTTC
d_gene: TRBD2; j_gene: TRBJ2-3; v_gene: TRBV5-1; abundance: many; CDR3aa: CASSSGTSGLTDTQYF; CDR3nt: TGCGCCAGCAGCTCCGGGACTAGCGGACTCACAGATACGCAGTATTTT
d_gene: -; j_gene: TRBJ2-5; v_gene: TRBV28; abundance: many; CDR3aa: CASKKGLYQETQYF; CDR3nt: TGTGCCAGCAAGAAGGGACTGTACCAAGAGACCCAGTACTTC
d_gene: -; j_gene: TRBJ2-3; v_gene: TRBV4-1; abundance: -; CDR3aa: CASSQIRTDTQYF; CDR3nt: TGCGCCAGCAGCCAAATCAGGACAGATACGCAGTATTTT
d_gene: TRBD2; j_gene: TRBJ2-3; v_gene: TRBV7-2; abundance: -; CDR3aa: CASSFGTSGSITDTQYF; CDR3nt: TGTGCCAGCAGCTTCGGGACTAGCGGGAGTATCACAGATACGCAGTATTTT
d_gene: -; j_gene: TRBJ2-5; v_gene: TRBV28; abundance: many; CDR3aa: CASSTFASQETQYF; CDR3nt: TGTGCCAGCAGTACCTTCGCGAGTCAAGAGACCCAGTACTTC
d_gene: TRBD2; j_gene: TRBJ2-7; v_gene: TRBV20-1; abundance: many; CDR3aa: CSTRVGLAGVSEQYF; CDR3nt: TGCAGTACTAGAGTGGGACTAGCGGGAGTAAGCGAGCAGTACTTC
d_gene: TRBD2; j_gene: TRBJ2-1; v_gene: TRBV18; abundance: -; CDR3aa: CASSPGLAGVSYNEQFF; CDR3nt: TGTGCCAGCTCACCCGGACTAGCGGGAGTATCCTACAATGAGCAGTTCTTC
d_gene: TRBD1; j_gene: TRBJ1-5; v_gene: TRBV6-2/TRBV6-3; abundance: many; CDR3aa: CASSPNRGTGRNQPQHF; CDR3nt: TGTGCCAGCAGTCCTAATAGGGGGACAGGCCGCAATCAGCCCCAGCATTTT
d_gene: -; j_gene: TRBJ2-3; v_gene: TRBV6-2/TRBV6-3; abundance: many; CDR3aa: CASRVQGRRGTDTQYF; CDR3nt: TGTGCCAGCAGGGTACAAGGTCGTCGGGGCACAGATACGCAGTATTTT
d_gene: -; j_gene: TRBJ1-2; v_gene: TRBV10-3; abundance: many; CDR3aa: CAISRTRGAGYGYTF; CDR3nt: TGTGCCATCAGCCGGACTCGGGGGGCCGGATATGGCTACACCTTC
d_gene: TRBD2; j_gene: TRBJ2-7; v_gene: TRBV15; abundance: many; CDR3aa: CATSRESGSSYEQYF; CDR3nt: TGTGCCACCAGCAGAGAGAGCGGGAGCTCCTACGAGCAGTACTTC
d_gene: TRBD2; j_gene: TRBJ2-3; v_gene: TRBV30; abundance: -; CDR3aa: CAWSVPSGRSDTQYF; CDR3nt: TGTGCCTGGAGTGTACCTAGCGGGAGGTCAGATACGCAGTATTTT
d_gene: TRBD1; j_gene: TRBJ1-2; v_gene: TRBV2; abundance: many; CDR3aa: CATTPGTQGWYGYTF; CDR3nt: TGTGCCACCACCCCAGGGACACAGGGGTGGTATGGCTACACCTTC
d_gene: TRBD2; j_gene: TRBJ2-7; v_gene: TRBV2; abundance: -; CDR3aa: CASSPGLAPVAYNEQYF; CDR3nt: TGTGCCAGCAGCCCGGGACTAGCCCCCGTGGCCTACAATGAGCAGTACTTC